This T cell receptor (beta chain) originates from a study of cytomegalovirus exposure and HLA in healthy donors. Study-wide context: Earlier work reported 95 million to 130 million unique TCR beta sequences from 150 million to 200 million T cells. The study's findings and limits: More than 150 TCR beta chains were listed as cytomegalovirus-associated. Most likely, a cluster of highly shared sequence variants arose as a sequencing artifact.

Germline assignment: CDR1 SNHLY and CDR2 FYNNEI. The length of the CDR3 is 15 residues. The V and J ends lost 5 bases and 6 bases, in that order; junction bases with no gene match: 6. PCR primers comprised 60 Vbeta and 13 Jbeta primers. Clones were read by immunoSEQ multiplex PCR, and TCRdb kept only the in-frame ones, dropping some. This repertoire shows 160,000 or so clones, roughly 76% found once; its top ten account for 4.9%. About this clone itself: Its specificity is not known.

Sequencing was performed on PBMCs. The chain joins TRBV2 to TRBJ2-1; 11 nucleotides match TRBD2. This sequence originates from a woman aged 18-35 years in good health and CMV-seropositive. CDR3 in amino acids: CASSSTSGGRNEQFF. The CDR3, as DNA: TGTGCCAGCAGTTCAACTAGCGGGGGACGCAATGAGCAGTTCTTC.